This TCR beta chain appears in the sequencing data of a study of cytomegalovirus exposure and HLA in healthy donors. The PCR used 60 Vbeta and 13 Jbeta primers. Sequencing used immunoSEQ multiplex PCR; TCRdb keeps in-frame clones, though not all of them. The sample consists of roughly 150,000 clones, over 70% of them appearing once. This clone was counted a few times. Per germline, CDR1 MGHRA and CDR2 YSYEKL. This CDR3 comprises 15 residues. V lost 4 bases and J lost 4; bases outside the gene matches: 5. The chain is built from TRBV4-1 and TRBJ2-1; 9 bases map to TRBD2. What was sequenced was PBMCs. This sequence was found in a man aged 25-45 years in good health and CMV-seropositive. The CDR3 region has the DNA TGCGCCAGCAGCCGACCTAGCGGGGAGTACAATGAGCAGTTCTTC. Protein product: CASSRPSGEYNEQFF.